The subject of this entry is one T cell receptor (beta chain). What it binds is not known. The entry originates in a study of cytomegalovirus exposure and HLA in healthy donors. Looking at the study overall: Earlier sequencing of some 170 million T cells yielded 90 million to 140 million unique TCR beta sequences. Broader study findings: With DRB1 most and HLA-C fewest, TCR association rates differed between HLA loci in a later analysis.

It was with 60 Vbeta and 13 Jbeta primers that the PCR ran. The assay was immunoSEQ multiplex PCR, and TCRdb's table has in-frame clones only and misses some. The table lists approximately 140,000 clones, more than 65% of them singletons, with under 8% in the top ten. This CDR3 has 16 residues. Germline CDR1 ENHRY, CDR2 SYGVKD. V lost 0 bases, J lost 4 bases, and 9 bases stayed unmatched. Sequenced material: PBMCs. The chain has TRBV10-3 and TRBJ2-7, with TRBD2 identical over 7 bases. The receptor was derived from a man aged 45-65 years in good health and CMV-seropositive. Here the CDR3 reads CAISESMGLAVYEQYF. The CDR3 nucleotides read TGTGCCATCAGTGAGTCGATGGGTCTAGCGGTGTACGAGCAGTACTTC.